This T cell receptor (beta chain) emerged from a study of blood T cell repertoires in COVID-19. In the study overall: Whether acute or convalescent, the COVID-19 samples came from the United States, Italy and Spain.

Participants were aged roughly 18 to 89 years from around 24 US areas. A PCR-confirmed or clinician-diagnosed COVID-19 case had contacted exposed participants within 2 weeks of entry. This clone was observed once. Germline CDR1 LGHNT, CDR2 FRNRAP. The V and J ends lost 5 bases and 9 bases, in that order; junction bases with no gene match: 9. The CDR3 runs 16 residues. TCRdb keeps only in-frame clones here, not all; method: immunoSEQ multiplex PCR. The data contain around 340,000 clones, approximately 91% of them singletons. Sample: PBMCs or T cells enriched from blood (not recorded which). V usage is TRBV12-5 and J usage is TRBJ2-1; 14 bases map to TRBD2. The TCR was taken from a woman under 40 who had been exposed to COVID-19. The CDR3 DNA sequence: TGTGCTAGTGGTCCGCCGGGACTAGCGGGAGAGGGTGAGCAGTTCTTC. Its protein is CASGPPGLAGEGEQFF. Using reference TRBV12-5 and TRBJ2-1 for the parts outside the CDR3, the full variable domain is DARVTQTPRHKVTEMGQEVTMRCQPILGHNTVFWYRQTMMQGLELLAYFRNRAPLDDSGMPKDRFSAEMPDATLATLKIQPSEPRDSAVYFCASGPPGLAGEGEQFFGPGTRLTVL.